Following are 8 T cell receptor beta chains from one sample sequenced in a study of siplizumab effects on memory and regulatory T cells (dated by TCRdb to about 2019). The protocol used for the library was the immunoSEQ multiplex PCR assay. Entries here come from immuneACCESS through TCRdb and include only in-frame sequences with V and J called. Some clones fail to appear in such tables; in the studies checked, an unresolved V gene covers under half of the shortfall, and the cause of the remainder is unknown. Within this sample are about 50,000 clones, with over 90% of them counted one time only. The biggest ten clones account for roughly 18% of the sample. The sample was CD8+ T cells sorted from blood. Source of these receptors: a human donor in good health.

This chain links TRBV4-1 with TRBJ2-2, with TRBD1 identical over 9 bases. After removal of 1 base from V and 6 bases from J, the junction contained 6 bases not matched to a gene. Germline CDR1 is MGHRA and CDR2 is YSYEKL. CDR3 size: 16 residues. The DNA of the CDR3 is TGCGCCAGCAGCCAAGTCACAGGGGGCCTTTCCGGGGAGCTGTTTTTT. Encoded protein: CASSQVTGGLSGELFF.

The chain couples TRBV28 to TRBJ2-7; D gene ambiguous. This CDR3 contains 13 residues. The germline V and J ends were trimmed by 6 bases and 5 bases, with 14 bases remaining between them. CDR1 is MDHEN, CDR2 SYDVKM, per germline. The CDR3 loop reads CASRAPVIDEQYF. As DNA, the CDR3 is TGTGCCAGCAGGGCGCCTGTGATTGACGAGCAGTACTTC.

The chain joins TRBV29-1 to TRBJ1-1, with D perhaps matching TRBD1 (5 bases). Per germline, CDR1 SQVTM and CDR2 ANQGSEA. The CDR3 length is 10 residues. The ends were cut back, 6 bases at V and 11 bases at J, with 13 bases in the middle. The CDR3 DNA follows: TGCAGCGTAGGAGGGGCAGCTGCTTTCTTT. Residues: CSVGGAAAFF.

This rearrangement joins TRBV11-2 to TRBJ2-2, with a tentative D call TRBD2 (7 bases). Trimming cost V 2 bases and J 3 bases, with 10 bases left between them. The germline gives CDR1 SGHAT, CDR2 FQNNGV. The CDR3 totals 15 residues. The CDR3 here is CASSLTGGDTGELFF. The CDR3 nucleotides are TGTGCCAGCAGCTTAACGGGGGGCGACACCGGGGAGCTGTTTTTT.

The V call is TRBV27, the J call TRBJ2-3; 8 nucleotides line up with TRBD2. V lost 5 bases and J lost 4; bases outside the gene matches: 5. The CDR3 consists of 14 residues. CDR1 MNHEY and CDR2 SMNVEV come from the germline V gene (reference sequence). The CDR3 loop is CASSLREVADTQYF. CDR3 DNA sequence: TGTGCCAGCAGTCTGCGGGAGGTGGCAGATACGCAGTATTTT.

The table lists this clone with a count of one. One end of the junction is discordant with germline, which a read error may explain. The chain links TRBV11-1 to TRBJ2-7; weak D call: TRBD1 (6 bases). This CDR3 has 18 residues. The germline gives CDR1 SGHAT, CDR2 FQDESV (reference sequence). In DNA, the CDR3 is TGTGCCAGCAACTTAGACTTCCTGGGGACAACCTCCTCCTACGAGCAGTACTTC. Translated: CASNLDFLGTTSSYEQYF.

The chain joins TRBV9 to TRBJ1-5; possibly TRBD1 for D (5 bases). Germline CDR1 SGDLS, CDR2 YYNGEE. The germline V and J ends were trimmed by 4 bases and 4 bases, with 18 bases remaining between them. This CDR3 is built from 16 residues. CDR3 loop: CASSPLRARGNQPQHF. CDR3 sequence (DNA): TGTGCCAGCAGCCCTCTGCGGGCGAGGGGTAATCAGCCCCAGCATTTT.

The genes are TRBV11-2 and TRBJ2-1, with TRBD2 matching over 7 bases. Germline lookup yields CDR1 SGHAT and CDR2 FQNNGV. The CDR3 extends over 16 amino acids. Germline trimming cut 5 bases from V and 7 bases from J; bases unmatched to any gene: 14. The CDR3 region is CASSLMWEGERNEQFF. The DNA of the CDR3 is TGTGCCAGCAGCCTAATGTGGGAGGGAGAGAGAAATGAGCAGTTCTTC.